By share of the sample, the clone carrying this T cell receptor beta chain is medium-sized. The antigen is undetermined. The J segment lost 5 bases and the V segment lost 2 bases, leaving 4 bases of the junction unmatched. Per germline, CDR1 SQVTM and CDR2 ANQGSEA. The CDR3 totals 13 residues. The data stem from a study of T cell repertoires in aging, cancer and after chemotherapy. Overall study: Healthy donor repertoires were recorded over several months to years and showed clear clonal overlap. Study conclusions and caveats: Compared with age-matched healthy donors, untreated hematological or solid cancer patients showed higher blood TCR clonality. In each cancer cohort, median generation probability increased across chemotherapy, suggesting thymic output rebounded.

TCR beta rearrangements were amplified from peripheral blood genomic DNA. Multiplex touch-down PCR with TRB-A/B primers amplified rearranged V-D-J TRB sequences. TCRdb passed the multiplex PCR reads through MiXCR, listing each CDR3 protein once. The profile covers more than 9,000 distinct CDR3 sequences, with 25% to 35% appearing a single time and 2.5% to 4% taken by the ten largest. The V call is TRBV29-1, the J call TRBJ1-1; 8 bases align to TRBD1. Input material: blood. This clonotype was sampled from a human donor in good health. CDR3 sequence: CSVESGGRTEAFF. CDR3 in DNA: TGCAGCGTTGAATCAGGGGGCAGGACTGAAGCTTTCTTT.